A single sample gave rise to the 23 T cell receptor beta chains below, sequenced in a study of cytomegalovirus exposure and HLA in healthy donors. The primer mix had 60 Vbeta and 13 Jbeta primers. Clones were sequenced by immunoSEQ multiplex PCR, and TCRdb holds only the in-frame ones, with some missing. This sample yields over 95,000 clones, of which roughly three quarters are seen a single time; more than 10% belongs to the top ten. Source material: PBMCs. These receptors came from a middle-aged woman in good health and CMV-seropositive.

This chain connects TRBV5-8 to TRBJ2-7, with TRBD2 matching 7 bases. V shed 0 bases and J 6 bases; nucleotides not matched to a gene: 6. The CDR3 is made up of 14 amino acids. Germline V gene lookup returns CDR1 SGHTS and CDR2 YDEGEE. CDR3 DNA sequence: TGTGCCAGCAGCTTGGTGCGGGGGTTGTCCGAGCAGTACTTC. It encodes CASSLVRGLSEQYF.

This chain connects TRBV6-5 to TRBJ1-3; tentatively, D is TRBD1 (5 bases). The CDR3 sequence is 15 residues long. Trimming took 2 bases from V and 9 from J, leaving 17 bases between them. Germline V CDR1 and CDR2: MNHEY, SVGAGI. The CDR3 DNA reads as TGTGCCAGCAGTTACCGCCGTTTCGGGCAGGGCACCATATATTTT. Translated, it gives CASSYRRFGQGTIYF.

The chain combines TRBV27 with TRBJ2-3; 8 bases are shared with TRBD2. Germline V lookup: CDR1 MNHEY, CDR2 SMNVEV (reference sequence). The trim removed 0 bases at V and 0 bases at J, leaving 8 bases unmatched. The CDR3 is 18 residues long. CDR3 amino acids: CASSLSNNVAGSTDTQYF. CDR3 coding DNA: TGTGCCAGCAGTTTATCGAACAACGTAGCGGGAAGCACAGATACGCAGTATTTT.

Concerning this clone itself: A junction end diverges from the germline sequence, so it may reflect a read error. The chain carries TRBV7-6 and TRBJ1-4; 9 positions match TRBD1. CDR3 length: 16 residues. Germline assignment: CDR1 SGHVS and CDR2 FNYEAQ. CDR3 coding DNA: TGTACCAGCAGCTCCGCTAACAGGGGGCTTAATGAAAAACTGTTTTTT. Translating gives CTSSSANRGLNEKLFF.

The rearrangement links TRBV7-8 to TRBJ1-6; D unclear. The CDR3 totals 16 residues. Germline V lookup: CDR1 SGHVS, CDR2 FQNEAQ. V lost 1 base and J lost 3, with 10 bases in between. The CDR3 here is CASSLEAGGYNSPLHF. DNA for the CDR3: TGTGCCAGCAGCTTAGAGGCAGGAGGCTATAATTCACCCCTCCACTTT.

This chain's CDR3 is CSVEGWGTGTYEQYF. DNA of the CDR3: TGCAGCGTTGAGGGGTGGGGGACAGGGACCTACGAGCAGTACTTC. This sequence joins TRBV29-1 and TRBJ2-7, with TRBD1 matching 9 bases. The CDR3 sequence is 15 residues long. The germline CDR1 and CDR2 sequences are SQVTM and ANQGSEA. Trimming took 3 bases from V and 2 from J; bases not matched to a gene: 8.

This rearrangement joins TRBV10-3 to TRBJ1-6; 7 bases agree with TRBD1. Germline V CDR1 and CDR2: ENHRY, SYGVKD. This CDR3 has 16 amino acids. Germline trimming cut 0 bases from V and 7 bases from J; bases unmatched to any gene: 6. The CDR3 DNA reads as TGTGCCATCAGTGAGTCGGCACAGGGGTGGAATTCACCCCTCCACTTT. Amino acid sequence: CAISESAQGWNSPLHF.

This sequence joins TRBV30 and TRBJ2-3; D possibly corresponds to TRBD1 (6 bases). This CDR3 has 15 residues. Germline CDR1 is GTSNPN and CDR2 is SVGIG (reference sequence). Trimming left V 2 bases short and J 10 bases short, with 22 bases between. The CDR3 DNA reads TGTGCCTGGAGTATCCAGGGGCTTTGGGCAGGGGCGCAGTATTTT. Translation: CAWSIQGLWAGAQYF.

This clone was observed a handful of times. V usage is TRBV5-1 and J usage is TRBJ2-3, with TRBD2 matching 10 bases. The CDR3 is 16 amino acids. CDR1 SGHRS and CDR2 YFSETQ come from the germline V gene. The V segment lost 0 bases and the J segment 2 bases; nucleotides outside the gene matches: 3. DNA for the CDR3: TGCGCCAGCAGCTTGGTCCTAGCGGGGGACACAGATACGCAGTATTTT. This codes for CASSLVLAGDTDTQYF.

The chain combines TRBV12-2 with TRBJ1-3. TRBV12-2 corresponds to a pseudogene. This CDR3 has 16 residues. The CDR3 sequence: CASRLRGSPPGNTIYF. The CDR3 nucleotides are TGTGCAAGTCGCTTACGGGGTTCACCTCCTGGAAACACCATATATTTT.

The chain combines TRBV12-5 with TRBJ2-1; no firm D call. This CDR3 is 12 amino acids long. Trimming shortened V by 5 bases and J by 6 bases, and 8 bases separated the two germline ends. The germline gives CDR1 LGHNT, CDR2 FRNRAP. This chain's CDR3 is CASGPFRNEQFF. The CDR3 DNA follows: TGTGCTAGTGGTCCTTTCCGCAATGAGCAGTTCTTC.

V usage is TRBV7-2 and J usage is TRBJ2-7; no reliable D call. This CDR3 spans 14 amino acids. V was shortened by 7 bases and J by 2 bases, with 15 bases between the two germline ends. Looked up from germline, CDR1 is SGHTA and CDR2 is FQGNSA. The CDR3 reads CASTSVKSAYEQYF. The CDR3, as DNA: TGTGCCAGCACCTCAGTTAAGTCAGCCTACGAGCAGTACTTC.

The V call is TRBV2, the J call TRBJ1-2; weak D call: TRBD1 (5 bases). This CDR3 region has 14 residues. V was trimmed by 9 bases and J by 3 bases, leaving 17 bases between them. Per the germline V gene, CDR1 is SNHLY and CDR2 is FYNNEI. The CDR3 loop is CASGGSSGYYGYTF. The DNA of the CDR3 is TGTGCCAGTGGGGGGAGCTCAGGGTACTATGGCTACACCTTC.

A single count supports this clone. The J gene is TRBJ1-6, the V gene TRBV5-6, with D unclear. Germline values: CDR1 SGHDT, CDR2 YYEEEE. The V gene lost 1 base and the J gene lost 11 bases, with 13 bases spanning the gap. This CDR3 has 14 amino acids. As DNA, the CDR3 is TGTGCCAGCAGCTTGCCCTCGACTCGGGCACCCCTCCACTTT. Translated: CASSLPSTRAPLHF.

This clone was detected many times. The chain recombines TRBV6-1 with TRBJ1-5, with D uncertain. The CDR3 consists of 14 residues. Trimming shortened V by 3 bases and J by 4 bases, and 10 bases separated the two germline ends. Germline V CDR1 and CDR2: MNHNS, SASEGT. This CDR3 reads CASSDLHKNQPQHF. CDR3 in DNA: TGTGCCAGCAGTGATCTTCACAAGAATCAGCCCCAGCATTTT.

The chain carries TRBV27 and TRBJ1-6; D call uncertain. Between the trimmed V and J ends, which lost 3 bases and 1 base, there was a span of 7 bases. This CDR3 has 15 amino acids. CDR1 and CDR2 from the germline V gene are MNHEY and SMNVEV (reference sequence). The CDR3 spells CASSFAGSYNSPLHF. The CDR3 nucleotides are TGTGCCAGCAGTTTTGCGGGATCCTATAATTCACCCCTCCACTTT.

The chain links TRBV5-1 to TRBJ2-3; 8 bases are a match to TRBD1. V gave up 4 bases and J gave up 5 bases; unmatched junction bases: 6. In germline, CDR1 is SGHRS, CDR2 YFSETQ. The CDR3 runs 14 residues. The CDR3 is CASSARGLGDTQYF. The DNA for the CDR3 is TGCGCCAGCAGCGCCAGGGGGCTAGGAGATACGCAGTATTTT.

This chain connects TRBV4-1 to TRBJ1-5, with D possibly TRBD1 on 5 matching bases. There are 16 residues in the CDR3. Germline V CDR1 and CDR2: MGHRA, YSYEKL. V lost 1 base to trimming and J lost 2 bases, with 12 bases between them. In DNA, the CDR3 is TGCGCCAGCAGCCAAGGTCAGGGTACAGGCAATCAGCCCCAGCATTTT. Residues: CASSQGQGTGNQPQHF.

The chain links TRBV4-2 to TRBJ2-3; 9 bases agree with TRBD2. With 1 base clipped from V and 3 bases from J, the junction kept 5 bases outside the gene matches. Germline V gene data show CDR1 as LGHNA and CDR2 as YNFKEQ. The CDR3 runs to 16 residues. CDR3 in amino acids: CASSQGRAGGTDTQYF. CDR3 DNA sequence: TGTGCCAGCAGCCAAGGTCGGGCGGGGGGGACAGATACGCAGTATTTT.

CDR3 loop: CASSETPGLAGHVEYF. The CDR3 region has the DNA TGTGCCAGCAGTGAAACTCCCGGACTAGCGGGTCATGTGGAGTATTTT. V and J are TRBV2 and TRBJ2-3, with 11 bases aligning to TRBD2. V trimming: 2 bases; J trimming: 13 bases; junction bases outside the gene matches: 14. Per germline, CDR1 SNHLY and CDR2 FYNNEI. The CDR3 runs 16 residues. Complete variable domain (other parts from reference TRBV2 and TRBJ2-3): EPEVTQTPSHQVTQMGQEVILRCVPISNHLYFYWYRQILGQKVEFLVSFYNNEISEKSEIFDDQFSVERPDGSNFTLKIRSTKLEDSAMYFCASSETPGLAGHVEYFGPGTRLTVL.

The V and J genes are TRBV27 and TRBJ2-7; D may be TRBD2 (6 bases). The ends were cut back, 6 bases at V and 4 bases at J, with 13 bases in the middle. Germline CDR1 MNHEY, CDR2 SMNVEV (reference sequence). This CDR3 contains 13 residues. The CDR3 spells CASRAWAGYEQYF. CDR3 sequence (DNA): TGTGCCAGCAGGGCATGGGCGGGATACGAGCAGTACTTC.

V and J are TRBV15 and TRBJ1-1; weak D call: TRBD1 (5 bases). The V and J ends lost 0 bases and 0 bases respectively, with 8 bases between them. CDR3 length: 15 amino acids. Germline assignment: CDR1 LNHNV and CDR2 YYDKDF (reference sequence). For the CDR3, the DNA is TGTGCCACCAGCAGAGATCAGGGTCTGAACACTGAAGCTTTCTTT. Its translation: CATSRDQGLNTEAFF.

For this clone: One end of the junction fails to match germline, which may point to a read error. V and J are TRBV6-1 and TRBJ2-7; 9 bases fit TRBD2. CDR3 length: 12 amino acids. Germline values: CDR1 MNHNS, CDR2 SASEGT. The CDR3 here is CASSDRAGGREF. DNA for the CDR3: TGTGCCAGCAGTGATAGAGCGGGGGGCAGGGAGTTC.